One and the same sample provided the 22 T cell receptor beta chains below, sequenced in a study of T cell clonality in common variable immunodeficiency. Here immunoSEQ multiplex PCR was the method, and the copy in TCRdb shows in-frame clones only, minus some. Singletons are absent from the sample, which has some 80,000 clones. Material for sequencing was peripheral blood mononuclear cells. These receptors came from a person between 18 and 69 years old in good health.

This clone was detected many times. The read terminates 3 residues before the CDR3 end, so the remaining end is supplied by the germline J gene. This sequence joins TRBV2 and TRBJ2-7; 11 bases are shared with TRBD2. Germline V gene lookup returns CDR1 SNHLY and CDR2 FYNNEI. J lost 4 bases, V lost 10 bases, and 12 bases had no gene match. There are 15 residues in the CDR3. The CDR3 here is CATSRLSSGRYEQYF. The part of the CDR3 DNA that was read is TGTGCCACTTCACGGTTGTCTAGCGGGAGGTACGAG.

This clone was seen at least ten times. The CDR3 is cut off 3 residues early in the read; its end comes from the germline J gene. The chain has TRBV19 and TRBJ2-7; a weak D match, TRBD2 (5 bases). CDR3 size: 15 residues. Germline values: CDR1 LNHDA, CDR2 SQIVND (reference sequence). The V gene lost 5 bases and the J gene lost 4 bases, with 18 bases spanning the gap. CDR3 residues: CASSPSAGHPYEQYF. The CDR3 bases that were read are TGTGCCAGTAGTCCATCGGCGGGCCATCCGTACGAG.

The table lists this clone with many counts. The read terminates 3 residues ahead of where the CDR3 ends, so the germline J gene completes it. The gene calls are TRBV9 and TRBJ2-7, with D possibly TRBD1 on 6 matching bases. Looked up from germline, CDR1 is SGDLS and CDR2 is YYNGEE. Between the trimmed V and J ends, which lost 0 bases and 4 bases, there was a span of 8 bases. The CDR3 loop spans 13 amino acids. The CDR3 spells CASSVGGTYEQYF. The CDR3 bases that were read are TGTGCCAGCAGCGTAGGGGGGACATACGAG.

This clone was detected many times. The read comes to an end 3 residues before the CDR3 does, leaving the germline J gene to fill in the end. The chain joins TRBV7-9 to TRBJ1-2, with D possibly matching TRBD1 (5 bases). Per germline, CDR1 SEHNR and CDR2 FQNEAQ (reference sequence). This CDR3 spans 14 amino acids. The CDR3 loop reads CASSSLGRGDGYTF. CDR3 DNA, as far as it was read: TGTGCCAGCAGCTCCCTTGGCCGGGGGGACGGC.

This clone has at least ten counts. Read coverage stops 3 residues before the CDR3 terminus; the germline J gene supplies the remainder. The chain combines TRBV20-1 with TRBJ2-7; TRBD2 matches 11 bases. CDR1 and CDR2 (germline): DFQATT, SNEGSKA (reference sequence). The V gene end was trimmed by 3 bases and the J gene end by 5 bases; junction bases not matched to a gene: 9. This CDR3 comprises 15 residues. The CDR3 here is CSASYTSGSPHEQYF. The sequenced part of the CDR3 DNA is TGCAGTGCTAGCTATACTAGCGGGAGCCCTCACGAG.

Many counts were recorded for this clone. With the read ending 3 residues before the CDR3 end, the germline J gene is used to fill in that end. The rearrangement uses TRBV5-6 and TRBJ1-4; 8 nucleotides agree with TRBD1. In germline, CDR1 is SGHDT, CDR2 YYEEEE. Trimming at V came to 4 bases and at J to 6 bases, leaving 5 bases not matched to a gene. The CDR3 runs 14 residues. The CDR3 bases that were read are TGTGCCAGCAGCCCCAGGGGGCGAGATGAAAAA. This gives the protein CASSPRGRDEK. In full, the CDR3 is CASSPRGRDEKLFF.

This clone appeared many times. The observed sequence ends 3 residues before the CDR3 terminus, with the missing tail filled in from the germline J gene. V gene TRBV12-3 or TRBV12-4 combines with J gene TRBJ2-3; 11 positions match TRBD1. V lost 0 bases to trimming and J lost 3 bases; unmatched junction nucleotides: 8. The CDR3 runs 18 residues. CDR3 amino acids: CASSLAKGQGVGTDTQYF. CDR3 DNA (partial): TGTGCCAGCAGTTTAGCGAAGGGACAGGGGGTAGGGACAGATACG.

This clone occurred many times. The sequenced fragment ends 3 residues before the CDR3 boundary, so the rest is inferred from the germline J gene. The chain carries TRBV19 and TRBJ2-2; weak D call: TRBD2 (7 bases). V was shortened by 8 bases and J by 4 bases, with 17 bases between the two germline ends. The CDR3 runs to 15 residues. The germline CDR1 and CDR2 sequences are LNHDA and SQIVND (reference sequence). The CDR3 bases that were read are TGTGCCAGTCTTTTGGGGGGGCGCTCCACCGGGGAG. Its protein is CASLLGGRSTGE. The full CDR3 protein reads CASLLGGRSTGELFF.

Many counts were recorded for this clone. CDR3 DNA (partial): TGCGCCAGCGTGGCGGGTGCAGGGGGTATGGATGAGACC. Translating it yields CASVAGAGGMDET. The whole CDR3 sequence is CASVAGAGGMDETQYF. The rearrangement links TRBV10-2 to TRBJ2-5; 7 positions agree with TRBD1. The CDR3 extends 3 residues past the end of the read, so its final part is completed from the germline J gene. V lost 8 bases, J lost 5 bases, and 17 bases stayed unmatched. Germline V lookup: CDR1 WSHSY, CDR2 SAAADI. The CDR3 length is 16 residues.

In its sample, this clone was seen many times. The CDR3 goes on 3 residues after the read ends, and that part is filled in from the germline J gene. The rearrangement uses TRBV20-1 and TRBJ2-7, with D unclear. This CDR3 comprises 13 residues. With 1 base removed from V and 0 bases from J, the gap between germline ends came to 7 bases. Looked up from germline, CDR1 is DFQATT and CDR2 is SNEGSKA (reference sequence). CDR3 DNA, as far as it was read: TGCAGTGCTAGAGCGCCAGTCTCCTACGAG. This codes for CSARAPVSYE. The full CDR3 is CSARAPVSYEQYF.

This clone was counted many times. From the germline J gene comes the end of the CDR3, since the read stops 3 residues before it. This rearrangement joins TRBV30 to TRBJ1-2; TRBD1 matches 7 bases. Germline CDR1 reads GTSNPN; CDR2 reads SVGIG (reference sequence). The CDR3 sequence is 16 residues long. J lost 4 bases, V lost 1 base, and 12 bases had no gene match. CDR3 sequence reads: CAWSAPGQPSRYGYTF. CDR3 DNA (partial): TGTGCCTGGAGTGCCCCGGGACAGCCCTCCCGCTATGGC.

This clone was picked up many times. The CDR3 end falls 3 residues outside the read, so it is completed with the germline J gene. V is TRBV5-1 and J is TRBJ1-5; a possible D gene is TRBD1 (6 bases). Germline V gene sequence: CDR1 SGHRS, CDR2 YFSETQ. V was pared by 0 bases and J by 3 bases, with 7 bases between. The CDR3 runs 14 residues. CDR3 DNA, as far as it was read: TGCGCCAGCAGCTTGGACAGGGACAATCAGCCC. It is translated as CASSLDRDNQP. The full CDR3 is CASSLDRDNQPQHF.

This clone was found many times. Read data end 3 residues before the CDR3 end; the end is taken from the germline J gene. The rearrangement uses TRBV18 and TRBJ2-1; maybe TRBD1 (8 bases). V was pared by 6 bases and J by 5 bases, with 20 bases between. CDR3 length: 16 amino acids. Germline CDR1 is KGHSH and CDR2 is LQKENI. This chain's CDR3 is CASSPLQGGIDNEQFF. The sequenced CDR3 bases are TGTGCCAGCTCGCCGCTACAGGGGGGGATAGACAATGAG.

At least ten counts were recorded for this clone. The CDR3 end falls 3 residues outside the read, so it is completed with the germline J gene. The chain carries TRBV20-1 and TRBJ2-3; TRBD2 agrees at 10 bases. Trimming cost V 3 bases and J 7 bases; bases outside gene matches: 7. Germline CDR1 and CDR2: DFQATT and SNEGSKA (reference sequence). The CDR3 spans 14 residues. The CDR3 reads CSASSGRRRNTQYF. The covered CDR3 bases are TGCAGTGCTAGTAGCGGGAGGAGAAGAAATACG.

This clone occurred many times. The CDR3 end falls 3 residues outside the read, so it is completed with the germline J gene. The rearrangement joins TRBV5-1 to TRBJ1-2; a possible D gene is TRBD1 (5 bases). The CDR3 covers 13 residues. V lost 5 bases and J 6 bases, leaving 14 bases between the germline ends. Per germline, CDR1 SGHRS and CDR2 YFSETQ. Here the CDR3 reads CASSPGDLNGYTF. Incomplete CDR3 DNA: TGCGCCAGCAGTCCGGGGGATCTCAATGGC.

This clone was seen at least ten times. The read gets to within 3 residues of the CDR3 end, and the germline J gene fills in the rest. The chain carries TRBV11-2 and TRBJ2-3, with no clear D. Trimming took 7 bases from V and 0 from J, leaving 8 bases between them. The CDR3 has 13 residues. Germline assignment: CDR1 SGHAT and CDR2 FQNNGV. The CDR3 sequence: CASTRPSTDTQYF. The CDR3 bases that were read are TGTGCCAGCACAAGGCCAAGCACAGATACG.

This clone appeared many times. The read halts 3 residues ahead of the CDR3 end, with the missing end drawn from the germline J gene. This chain links TRBV19 with TRBJ2-1, with a possible D match to TRBD2 (7 bases). CDR1 and CDR2 from the germline V gene are LNHDA and SQIVND (reference sequence). CDR3 length equals 17 residues. V was pared by 8 bases and J by 5 bases, with 25 bases between. The sequenced CDR3 bases are TGTGCCAGTGAGGGGGACGGCACTGGCGGGAGAGACAATGAG. Residues: CASEGDGTGGRDNE. The entire CDR3 reads CASEGDGTGGRDNEQFF.

This clone appeared many times. The read ends 3 residues early relative to the CDR3; the germline J gene fills the gap. The V and J genes are TRBV6-2 or TRBV6-3 and TRBJ2-2; 7 bases are shared with TRBD1. This CDR3 has 15 amino acids. The ends lost 2 bases at V and 5 bases at J; junction bases unmatched: 5. Germline CDR1 and CDR2: MNHEY and SVGEGT. CDR3 bases read: TGTGCCAGCAGTTACGAAGGGGGCTGGACCGGGGAG. It translates to CASSYEGGWTGE. The full CDR3 is CASSYEGGWTGELFF.

Many counts were recorded for this clone. The CDR3 extends 3 residues past the end of the read, so its final part is completed from the germline J gene. This chain links TRBV6-1 with TRBJ2-4, with 7 bases aligning to TRBD1. Germline values: CDR1 MNHNS, CDR2 SASEGT. J gave up 9 bases and V 2 bases, and 10 bases lay outside the gene matches. This CDR3 region has 15 residues. Partial CDR3 DNA: TGTGCCAGCAGTGAAATGACAGGGAGAACAGTCATT. Its translation: CASSEMTGRTVI. Given in full, the CDR3 is CASSEMTGRTVIQYF.

This clone was seen many times. The read stops 3 residues short of the end of the CDR3; the missing end is completed from the germline J gene. The J gene is TRBJ2-5, the V gene TRBV2; 14 nucleotides agree with TRBD2. The J segment lost 3 bases and the V segment lost 8 bases, leaving 17 bases of the junction unmatched. Germline V gene sequence: CDR1 SNHLY, CDR2 FYNNEI. The CDR3 contains 19 residues. This CDR3 reads CASFRRLAGGRVTKETQYF. Incomplete CDR3 DNA: TGTGCCAGCTTCCGTCGACTAGCGGGAGGGAGGGTAACAAAAGAGACC.

This clone came up many times. The read falls 3 residues short of the CDR3 end, and the missing part is taken from the germline J gene. The rearrangement joins TRBV7-9 to TRBJ2-7, with a tentative D call TRBD1 (5 bases). This CDR3 region has 11 residues. CDR1 is SEHNR and CDR2 is FQNEAQ in the germline V gene (reference sequence). V was pared by 5 bases and J by 6 bases, with 8 bases between. The CDR3 DNA, read in part, is TGTGCCAGCAGCCCAGGGATCGAG. As protein: CASSPGIE. The full CDR3 sequence reads CASSPGIEQYF. Complete variable domain (other parts from reference TRBV7-9 and TRBJ2-7): DTGVSQNPRHKITKRGQNVTFRCDPISEHNRLYWYRQTLGQGPEFLTYFQNEAQLEKSRLLSDRFSAERPKGSFSTLEIQRTEQGDSAMYLCASSPGIEQYFGPGTRLTVT.

This clone was seen ten or more times. The read ends 3 residues early relative to the CDR3; the germline J gene fills the gap. The gene calls are TRBV5-4 and TRBJ2-3; no firm D call. V lost 0 bases and J lost 0, with 8 bases in between. The CDR3 loop spans 15 amino acids. Germline lookup yields CDR1 SGHNT and CDR2 YYREEE (reference sequence). Incomplete CDR3 DNA: TGTGCCAGCAGCTTGGAATTACAGAGCACAGATACG. The encoded protein is CASSLELQSTDT. The whole CDR3 sequence is CASSLELQSTDTQYF.